The source of this T cell receptor beta chain is a study of CD8 T cells in ankylosing spondylitis. The study, taken as a whole, reports: Seemingly characteristic of ankylosing spondylitis blood was a TCR beta motif consisting of roughly 8 highly homologous variants. Prior work had noted some motif variants in reactive arthritis blood and synovial fluid.

CDR3 length equals 16 residues. V lost 3 bases and J lost 5; bases outside the gene matches: 4. This clonotype was seen a handful of times. Its antigen is still unknown. TCRdb itself ran the 5' RACE reads through MiXCR, one entry per CDR3 protein. The data contain about 330,000 distinct CDR3 sequences, approximately 8.2% of them singletons. Sequenced input: blood, either unsorted or a sorted T cell fraction (not recorded which). The source of this sequence is a male donor with ankylosing spondylitis. This chain joins TRBV12-3 or TRBV12-4 and TRBJ2-2; 12 nucleotides line up with TRBD2. CDR3: CASSLYLAGGTGELFF. CDR3 coding DNA: TGTGCCAGCAGTTTGTACCTAGCGGGAGGGACCGGGGAGCTGTTTTTT.